This entry lists 21 T cell receptor beta chains sequenced from one sample in a study of T cell repertoires in cytomegalovirus infection. TCRdb redid the calling of the reads with MiXCR, one entry per CDR3 protein. The data show around 100,000 distinct CDR3 sequences, with 30% to 35% seen just once and 41% held by the top ten. Antigens of these TCRs are unknown. Sequenced material: CD8+ T cells from cultured PBMCs, taken from culture after CMV antigen stimulation. All receptors come from a human donor in good health (CMV status not recorded). Some clones in this sample may be carry-over from other donors' samples.

This clonotype was seen a few times. V gene TRBV9 combines with J gene TRBJ2-1; TRBD1 agrees at 7 bases. This CDR3 region has 15 residues. With V trimmed by 3 bases and J by 4 bases, 7 bases remained unmatched. Germline V gene data show CDR1 as SGDLS and CDR2 as YYNGEE. This CDR3 reads CASSAGTEHYNEQFF. CDR3 DNA sequence: TGTGCCAGCAGCGCCGGGACAGAACATTACAATGAGCAGTTCTTC.

The chain employs TRBV7-6 and TRBJ2-1, with 13 nucleotides matching TRBD2. The CDR3 loop spans 22 amino acids. Looked up from germline, CDR1 is SGHVS and CDR2 is FNYEAQ. The junction had 14 bases not matched to a gene; V was cut back by 0 bases and J by 0 bases. Written as DNA, the CDR3 is TGTGCCAGCAGCTTAGCAGGACTAGCGGGGGTCCCTTCTGTCGCCTCCTACAATGAGCAGTTCTTC. Translation gives CASSLAGLAGVPSVASYNEQFF.

This rearrangement joins TRBV7-9 to TRBJ2-5; a weak D match, TRBD2 (5 bases). V lost 7 bases and J lost 7, with 13 bases in between. The germline V gene has CDR1 SEHNR and CDR2 FQNEAQ (reference sequence). The CDR3 spans 12 residues. The CDR3 bases are TGTGCCAGCACATCAGGCGCGGGGACCCAGTACTTC. Protein product: CASTSGAGTQYF. Full variable domain (rest looked up from reference TRBV7-9 and TRBJ2-5): DTGVSQNPRHKITKRGQNVTFRCDPISEHNRLYWYRQTLGQGPEFLTYFQNEAQLEKSRLLSDRFSAERPKGSFSTLEIQRTEQGDSAMYLCASTSGAGTQYFGPGTRLLVL.

The chain combines TRBV5-3 with TRBJ2-3, with D unresolved. TRBV5-3 is assigned to the ORF class and has an uncertain function. This CDR3 spans 15 amino acids. V was clipped by 8 bases and J by 0 bases, with 16 bases between them. The chain's CDR3 is CASSDPDGSTDTQYF. CDR3 nucleotides: TGTGCCAGCAGTGATCCGGACGGTAGCACAGATACGCAGTATTTT.

This clonotype was detected ten times or more. The rearrangement links TRBV6-1 to TRBJ2-7; 8 bases align to TRBD1. The CDR3 totals 14 residues. CDR1 and CDR2 (germline): MNHNS, SASEGT. V lost 7 bases to trimming and J lost 3 bases; unmatched junction nucleotides: 8. The CDR3 loop is CASTGWTGFYEQYF. The CDR3, as DNA: TGTGCCAGCACTGGGTGGACAGGGTTCTACGAGCAGTACTTC.

The V and J genes are TRBV19 and TRBJ2-7; D gene unclear. Trimming stripped 6 bases from V and 2 bases from J, with 20 bases between. Germline-derived CDR1 and CDR2 are LNHDA and SQIVND (reference sequence). This CDR3 contains 16 residues. The CDR3 DNA follows: TGTGCCAGTAGCTCGGGCCCCGGACCGACCCCCTACGAGCAGTACTTC. Its translation: CASSSGPGPTPYEQYF.

This clonotype was detected only a few times. The chain links TRBV7-6 to TRBJ2-7; D perhaps matches TRBD1 (6 bases). CDR3 size: 14 residues. Per germline, CDR1 SGHVS and CDR2 FNYEAQ. V lost 0 bases to trimming and J lost 5 bases, with 11 bases between them. Here the CDR3 reads CASSLATGIHEQYF. The CDR3 DNA follows: TGTGCCAGCAGCTTAGCGACAGGAATCCACGAGCAGTACTTC. Variable domain in full (rest from reference TRBV7-6 and TRBJ2-7): GAGVSQSPRYKVTKRGQDVALRCDPISGHVSLYWYRQALGQGPEFLTYFNYEAQQDKSGLPNDRFSAERPEGSISTLTIQRTEQRDSAMYRCASSLATGIHEQYFGPGTRLTVT.

V is TRBV7-2 and J is TRBJ2-3, with D unresolved. The CDR3 is made up of 12 amino acids. V was shortened by 1 base and J by 5 bases, with 4 bases between the two germline ends. Germline V gene data show CDR1 as SGHTA and CDR2 as FQGNSA. The CDR3 DNA reads as TGTGCCAGCAGCTTAGAGGTAGATACGCAGTATTTT. Its protein is CASSLEVDTQYF.

The chain is built from TRBV20-1 and TRBJ1-1; 10 bases are a match to TRBD1. The trim removed 7 bases at V and 4 bases at J, leaving 6 bases unmatched. The CDR3 extends over 13 amino acids. Germline values: CDR1 DFQATT, CDR2 SNEGSKA (reference sequence). The CDR3 spells CSGIDRGLTEAFF. For the CDR3, the DNA is TGCAGTGGGATCGACAGGGGGCTCACTGAAGCTTTCTTT.

V is TRBV20-1 and J is TRBJ2-7, with TRBD1 matching over 7 bases. CDR1 is DFQATT and CDR2 is SNEGSKA in the germline V gene (reference sequence). Losses at the gene ends were 5 bases for V and 2 bases for J; bases not matched to a gene: 12. The CDR3 runs 15 residues. The CDR3 reads CSADDRGGGPYEQYF. The CDR3 bases are TGCAGTGCTGACGACCGAGGGGGCGGCCCCTACGAGCAGTACTTC.

The chain uses TRBV6-5 and TRBJ2-3, with 9 positions matching TRBD1. The ends lost 5 bases at V and 3 bases at J; junction bases unmatched: 15. Germline CDR1 and CDR2: MNHEY and SVGAGI. The CDR3 has 18 residues. This chain's CDR3 is CASSPPWPDRGKTDTQYF. For the CDR3, the DNA is TGTGCCAGCAGTCCGCCTTGGCCGGACAGGGGAAAGACAGATACGCAGTATTTT.

A few counts support this clonotype. The chain has TRBV6-2 or TRBV6-3 and TRBJ2-1; maybe TRBD2 (6 bases). V was trimmed by 4 bases and J by 1 base, leaving 14 bases between them. CDR1 and CDR2 (germline): MNHEY, SVGEGT. This CDR3 spans 16 amino acids. CDR3 in amino acids: CASSFVSGQSYNEQFF. CDR3 coding DNA: TGTGCCAGCAGTTTTGTAAGCGGGCAGTCCTACAATGAGCAGTTCTTC.

The table lists this clonotype with a few counts. This sequence joins TRBV25-1 and TRBJ2-5; 9 bases match TRBD1. The V segment lost 4 bases and the J segment 4 bases; nucleotides outside the gene matches: 7. CDR3 length: 15 amino acids. Germline CDR1 is MGHDK and CDR2 is SYGVNS. The CDR3 nucleotides read TGTGCCAGCAGTGTGGGACAGGGCGGACGAGAGACCCAGTACTTC. Its protein product is CASSVGQGGRETQYF.

This chain links TRBV7-3 with TRBJ1-1, with TRBD1 matching over 7 bases. Germline V gives CDR1 SGHTA, CDR2 FQGTGA. V lost 11 bases, J lost 1 base, and 4 bases stayed unmatched. CDR3 length: 12 residues. CDR3 in DNA: TGTGCCGGGCGGACAGGGAACACTGAAGCTTTCTTT. As protein: CAGRTGNTEAFF.

Only a few counts were recorded for this clonotype. This chain uses TRBV3-1 with TRBJ2-7, with D tentatively TRBD2 (6 bases). The CDR3 runs 14 residues. Germline-derived CDR1 and CDR2 are LGHDT and YNNKEL (reference sequence). V lost 1 base to trimming and J lost 1 base, with 8 bases between them. The CDR3 DNA reads TGTGCCAGCAGCCAAGGTAGCGGATCCTACGAGCAGTACTTC. This codes for CASSQGSGSYEQYF.

This clonotype was detected a few times. The V gene is TRBV7-9, the J gene TRBJ1-1; D perhaps matches TRBD1 (5 bases). Germline V gene lookup returns CDR1 SEHNR and CDR2 FQNEAQ (reference sequence). The CDR3 has 12 amino acids. Trimming shortened V by 1 base and J by 10 bases, and 10 bases separated the two germline ends. The CDR3 sequence is CASSLERTLAFF. In DNA form, the CDR3 reads TGTGCCAGCAGCTTAGAAAGGACATTAGCTTTCTTT.

V is TRBV12-3 or TRBV12-4 and J is TRBJ2-3, with D uncertain. V lost 4 bases and J 10 bases, leaving 12 bases between the germline ends. The CDR3 sequence is 12 residues long. The CDR3 region has the DNA TGTGCCAGCAGTTACGACCGCATCGCGCAGTATTTT. It yields the protein CASSYDRIAQYF.

This clonotype was counted a few times. V and J are TRBV6-4 and TRBJ2-2; D remains ambiguous. Germline lookup yields CDR1 MRHNA and CDR2 SNTAGT. CDR3 length: 14 amino acids. V gave up 8 bases and J gave up 3 bases, with 13 bases separating them. The CDR3 DNA reads TGTGCCAGCGCCCCCACGACCGACACCGGGGAGCTGTTTTTT. Residues: CASAPTTDTGELFF.

The chain is built from TRBV20-1 and TRBJ1-5, with D perhaps matching TRBD1 (6 bases). CDR1 is DFQATT, CDR2 SNEGSKA, per germline (reference sequence). The CDR3 consists of 15 residues. The V and J ends lost 3 bases and 9 bases respectively, with 21 bases between them. CDR3 loop: CSARIDRPPGLPQHF. The CDR3 nucleotides read TGCAGTGCTAGGATAGACAGGCCGCCAGGGTTGCCCCAGCATTTT.

This clonotype was counted between two and nine times. CDR3 bases: TGTGCCAGCAGGCAGGGGTGGGGGGTCACTGAAGCTTTCTTT. Translation: CASRQGWGVTEAFF. The V call is TRBV28, the J call TRBJ1-1; D is perhaps TRBD1 (6 bases). The germline V gene has CDR1 MDHEN and CDR2 SYDVKM. V lost 6 bases, J lost 4 bases, and 15 bases lay in between. CDR3 length: 14 residues.

The gene calls are TRBV6-1 and TRBJ2-7; TRBD1 aligns across 8 bases. Germline assignment: CDR1 MNHNS and CDR2 SASEGT. There are 13 residues in the CDR3. V trimming: 10 bases; J trimming: 4 bases; junction bases outside the gene matches: 9. The CDR3 sequence: CAIADRVWYEQYF. The CDR3 coding sequence is TGTGCCATCGCGGACAGGGTGTGGTACGAGCAGTACTTC.